This T cell receptor (beta chain) stems from a study of Ad26.COV2.S vaccination and SARS-CoV-2 variants. On the study more broadly: Doses of Ad26.COV2.S were injected into muscle once or twice, 56 days apart.

The treatment: roughly 20 received Ad26.COV2.S at low or high dose, single or two shots; a few received placebo; per-sample allocation not given. The investigators took samples on day 63 after the first vaccine or placebo injection. This table comes from immunoSEQ multiplex PCR, and its TCRdb copy is limited to in-frame clones, with some not included. The table has some 640,000 clones, roughly nine tenths seen once; the top ten hold about 1.5%. The CDR3 contains 14 residues. Germline values: CDR1 SEHNR, CDR2 FQNEAQ (reference sequence). Trimming took 7 bases from V and 0 from J; bases not matched to a gene: 3.

The V and J genes are TRBV7-9 and TRBJ2-1; 7 bases fit TRBD2. This receptor was obtained from a person aged 18-60 years who received the Ad26.COV2.S COVID-19 vaccine or a placebo. The sequencing here drew on peripheral blood, taken in a trial of Ad26.COV2.S vaccine versus placebo. CDR3: CASTGGSSYNEQFF. The CDR3 DNA follows: TGTGCCAGCACGGGGGGATCCTCCTACAATGAGCAGTTCTTC. The full variable domain, completed using reference TRBV7-9 and TRBJ2-1, is DTGVSQNPRHKITKRGQNVTFRCDPISEHNRLYWYRQTLGQGPEFLTYFQNEAQLEKSRLLSDRFSAERPKGSFSTLEIQRTEQGDSAMYLCASTGGSSYNEQFFGPGTRLTVL.